The clone carrying this T cell receptor beta chain was recorded only once. Its matching antigen is unknown. Possible read error: a much larger clone is one base away. Constant-segment-primed 5'RACE gave TCR alpha and TCR beta cDNA libraries with sample barcodes and UMIs. TCRdb used MiXCR to reprocess the 5' RACE reads, holding one entry per CDR3 protein. The top ten clones hold about a fifth of a sample with 250,000 to 300,000 distinct CDR3 sequences, approximately 16% of them seen once. These data are taken from a study of T-cell memory formation after mild COVID-19. At the level of the study: Each donor largely had its own TCR clusters.

This CDR3 has 13 amino acids. V was clipped by 4 bases and J by 3 bases; unmatched bases: 3. From germline, CDR1 is SGHRS and CDR2 YFSETQ. Findings and caveats of the study: There was a balanced CD4/CD8 profile in clones contracting day 15 to 85, and later expanders leaned CD4+. CD4+ contracting clones were found mainly in CM and EM, and CD8+ ones in EMRA.

This clonotype was obtained from a man between 18 and 29 years old who had mild COVID-19 (a few samples of this study predate the infection). Cell type and time point are not known. The chain links TRBV5-1 to TRBJ2-5, with 7 bases identical to TRBD1. Sequencing was carried out using PBMCs or a T cell subset sorted from them (not recorded which). CDR3 coding DNA: TGCGCCAGCAGCCAGGGACAGAAAGAGACCCAGTACTTC. It yields the protein CASSQGQKETQYF.